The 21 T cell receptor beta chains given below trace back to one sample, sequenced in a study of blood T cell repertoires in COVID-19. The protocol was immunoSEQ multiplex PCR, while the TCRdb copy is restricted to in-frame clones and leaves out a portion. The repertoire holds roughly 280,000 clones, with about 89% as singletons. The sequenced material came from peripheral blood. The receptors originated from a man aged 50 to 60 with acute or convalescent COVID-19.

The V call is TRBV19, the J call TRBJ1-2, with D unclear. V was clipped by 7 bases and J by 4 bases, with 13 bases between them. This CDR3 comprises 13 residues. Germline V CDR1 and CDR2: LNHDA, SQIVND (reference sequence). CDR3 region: CASTKENGYGYTF. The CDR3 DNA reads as TGTGCCAGTACCAAGGAGAACGGCTATGGCTACACCTTC.

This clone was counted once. The CDR3 is CATSRGQRRNQPQHF. The CDR3 DNA reads TGTGCCACCAGCAGGGGACAGCGAAGGAATCAGCCCCAGCATTTT. The chain is built from TRBV15 and TRBJ1-5, with TRBD1 matching 7 bases. The V segment lost 3 bases and the J segment 4 bases; nucleotides outside the gene matches: 6. Germline loops: CDR1 LNHNV, CDR2 YYDKDF (reference sequence). CDR3 length equals 15 residues.

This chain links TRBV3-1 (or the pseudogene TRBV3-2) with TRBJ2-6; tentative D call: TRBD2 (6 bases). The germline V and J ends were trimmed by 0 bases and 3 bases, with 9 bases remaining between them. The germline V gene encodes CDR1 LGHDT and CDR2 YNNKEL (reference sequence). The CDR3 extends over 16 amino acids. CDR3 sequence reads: CASSQEGGFGANVLTF. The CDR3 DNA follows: TGTGCCAGCAGCCAAGAGGGGGGATTTGGGGCCAACGTCCTGACTTTC.

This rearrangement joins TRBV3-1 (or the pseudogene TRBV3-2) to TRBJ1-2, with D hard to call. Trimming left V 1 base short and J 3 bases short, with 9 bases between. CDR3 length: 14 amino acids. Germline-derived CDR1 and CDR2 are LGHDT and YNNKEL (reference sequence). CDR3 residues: CASSQVGVDYGYTF. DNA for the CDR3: TGTGCCAGCAGCCAAGTCGGGGTGGACTATGGCTACACCTTC.

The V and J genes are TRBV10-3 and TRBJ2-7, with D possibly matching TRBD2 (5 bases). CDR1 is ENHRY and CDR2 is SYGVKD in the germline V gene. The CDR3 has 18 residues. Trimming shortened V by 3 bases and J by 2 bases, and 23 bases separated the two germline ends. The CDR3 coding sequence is TGTGCCATCAGTGAAGGTGAGGGTACCGGACGGACGACCTACGAGCAGTACTTC. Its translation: CAISEGEGTGRTTYEQYF.

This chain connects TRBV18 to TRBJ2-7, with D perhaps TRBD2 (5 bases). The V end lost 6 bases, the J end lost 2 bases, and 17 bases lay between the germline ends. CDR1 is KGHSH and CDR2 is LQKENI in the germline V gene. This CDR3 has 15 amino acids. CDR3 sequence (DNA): TGTGCCAGCTCTTCCGGAGCGGCCGAGGCCTACGAGCAGTACTTC. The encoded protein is CASSSGAAEAYEQYF.

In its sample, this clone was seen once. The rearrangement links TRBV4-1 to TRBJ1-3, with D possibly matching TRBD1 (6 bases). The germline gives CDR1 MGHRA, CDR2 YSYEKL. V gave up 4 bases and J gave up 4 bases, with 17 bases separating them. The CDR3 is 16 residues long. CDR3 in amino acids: CASSLTSGTRGNTIYF. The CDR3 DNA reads TGCGCCAGCAGCCTCACTTCCGGGACAAGAGGAAACACCATATATTTT.

CDR3 sequence (DNA): TGCGCCAGCAGTCAGAACGGGGGAGACTATGGCTACACCTTC. Protein sequence: CASSQNGGDYGYTF. The V gene is TRBV5-1, the J gene TRBJ1-2, with D perhaps TRBD1 (5 bases). Trimming took 5 bases from V and 3 from J, leaving 14 bases between them. CDR1 and CDR2 (germline): SGHRS, YFSETQ. CDR3 length: 14 residues.

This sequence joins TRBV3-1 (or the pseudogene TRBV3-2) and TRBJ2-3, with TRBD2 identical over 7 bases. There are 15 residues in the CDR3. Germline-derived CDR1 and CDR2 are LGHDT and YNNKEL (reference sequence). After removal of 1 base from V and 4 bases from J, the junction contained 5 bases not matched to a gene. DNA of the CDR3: TGTGCCAGCAGCCAAGGGGGGGGGAGGGCAGATACGCAGTATTTT. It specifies CASSQGGGRADTQYF.

The CDR3 protein is CASSLGPASGGVNEQFF. The CDR3 DNA reads as TGCGCCAGCAGTCTGGGGCCCGCTAGCGGGGGGGTGAATGAGCAGTTCTTC. The rearrangement uses TRBV5-1 and TRBJ2-1; TRBD2 matches 12 bases. From germline, CDR1 is SGHRS and CDR2 YFSETQ. The CDR3 sequence is 17 residues long. V was clipped by 5 bases and J by 7 bases; unmatched bases: 13.

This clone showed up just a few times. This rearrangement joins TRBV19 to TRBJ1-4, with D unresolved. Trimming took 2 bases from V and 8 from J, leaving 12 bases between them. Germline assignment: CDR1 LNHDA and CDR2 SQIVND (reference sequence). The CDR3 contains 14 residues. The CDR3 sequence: CASSIMEQREKLFF. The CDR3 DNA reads TGTGCCAGTAGTATAATGGAACAGCGGGAAAAACTGTTTTTT.

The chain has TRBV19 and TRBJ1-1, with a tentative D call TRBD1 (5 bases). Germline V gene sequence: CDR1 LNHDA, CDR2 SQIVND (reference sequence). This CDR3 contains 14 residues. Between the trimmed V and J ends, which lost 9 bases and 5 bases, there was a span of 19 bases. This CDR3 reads CASRLRGEGTEAFF. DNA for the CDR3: TGTGCCAGCAGGTTACGGGGGGAAGGGACTGAAGCTTTCTTT.

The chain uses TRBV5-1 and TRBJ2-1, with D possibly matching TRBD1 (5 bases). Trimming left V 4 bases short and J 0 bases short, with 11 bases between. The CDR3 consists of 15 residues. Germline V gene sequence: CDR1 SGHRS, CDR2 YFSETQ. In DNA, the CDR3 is TGCGCCAGCAGCCAACCCAGGGACTCCTACAATGAGCAGTTCTTC. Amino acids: CASSQPRDSYNEQFF.

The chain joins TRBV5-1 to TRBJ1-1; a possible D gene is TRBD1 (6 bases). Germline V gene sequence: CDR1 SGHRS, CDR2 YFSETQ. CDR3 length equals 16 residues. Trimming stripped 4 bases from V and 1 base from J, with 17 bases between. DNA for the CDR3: TGCGCCAGCAGCCTCTTCCGGGACACAAAGAACACTGAAGCTTTCTTT. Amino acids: CASSLFRDTKNTEAFF. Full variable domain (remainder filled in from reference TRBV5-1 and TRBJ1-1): KAGVTQTPRYLIKTRGQQVTLSCSPISGHRSVSWYQQTPGQGLQFLFEYFSETQRNKGNFPGRFSGRQFSNSRSEMNVSTLELGDSALYLCASSLFRDTKNTEAFFGQGTRLTVV.

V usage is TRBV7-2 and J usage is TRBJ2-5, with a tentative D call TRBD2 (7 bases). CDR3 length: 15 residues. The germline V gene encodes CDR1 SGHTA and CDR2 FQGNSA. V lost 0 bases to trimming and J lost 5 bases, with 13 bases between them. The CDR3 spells CASSLAGGAGETQYF. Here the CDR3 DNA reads TGTGCCAGCAGCTTAGCGGGGGGGGCCGGCGAGACCCAGTACTTC.

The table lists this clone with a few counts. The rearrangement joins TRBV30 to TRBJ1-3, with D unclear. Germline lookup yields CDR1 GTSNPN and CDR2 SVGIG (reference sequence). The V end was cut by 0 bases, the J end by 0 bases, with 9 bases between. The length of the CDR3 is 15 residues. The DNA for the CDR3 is TGTGCCTGGAGTGTACACGAGGGCTCTGGAAACACCATATATTTT. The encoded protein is CAWSVHEGSGNTIYF.

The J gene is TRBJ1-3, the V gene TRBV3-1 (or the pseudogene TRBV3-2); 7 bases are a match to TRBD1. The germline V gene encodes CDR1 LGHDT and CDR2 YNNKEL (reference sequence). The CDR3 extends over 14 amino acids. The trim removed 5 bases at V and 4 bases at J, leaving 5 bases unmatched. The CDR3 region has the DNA TGTGCCAGCAGCAAGACAGGGTCCGGAAACACCATATATTTT. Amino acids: CASSKTGSGNTIYF.

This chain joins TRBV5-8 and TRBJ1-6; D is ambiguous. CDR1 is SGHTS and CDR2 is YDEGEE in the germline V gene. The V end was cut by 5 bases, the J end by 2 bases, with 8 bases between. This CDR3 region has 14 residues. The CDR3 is CASSLDTYNSPLHF. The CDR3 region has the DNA TGTGCCAGCAGTCTTGACACCTATAATTCACCCCTCCACTTT.

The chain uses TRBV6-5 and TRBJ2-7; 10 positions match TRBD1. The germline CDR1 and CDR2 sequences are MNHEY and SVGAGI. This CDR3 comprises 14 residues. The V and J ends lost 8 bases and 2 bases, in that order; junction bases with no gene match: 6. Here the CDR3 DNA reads TGTGCCAGCTGGGGACAGGGGTTCCCCTACGAGCAGTACTTC. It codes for CASWGQGFPYEQYF.

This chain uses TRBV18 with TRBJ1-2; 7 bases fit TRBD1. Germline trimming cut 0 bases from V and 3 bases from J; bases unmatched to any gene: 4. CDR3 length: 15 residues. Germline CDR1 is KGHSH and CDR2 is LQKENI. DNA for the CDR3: TGTGCCAGCTCACCACCGGGACAGAGTTACTATGGCTACACCTTC. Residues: CASSPPGQSYYGYTF. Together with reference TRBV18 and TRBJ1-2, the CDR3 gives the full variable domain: NAGVMQNPRHLVRRRGQEARLRCSPMKGHSHVYWYRQLPEEGLKFMVYLQKENIIDESGMPKERFSAEFPKEGPSILRIQQVVRGDSAAYFCASSPPGQSYYGYTFGSGTRLTVV.

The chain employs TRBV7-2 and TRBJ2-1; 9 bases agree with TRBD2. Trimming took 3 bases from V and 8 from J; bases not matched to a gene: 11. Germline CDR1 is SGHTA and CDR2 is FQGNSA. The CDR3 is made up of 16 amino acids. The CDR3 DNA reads TGTGCCAGCAGCTTCAGGGTAGCGGGGGTTGGGGATGAGCAGTTCTTC. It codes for CASSFRVAGVGDEQFF.